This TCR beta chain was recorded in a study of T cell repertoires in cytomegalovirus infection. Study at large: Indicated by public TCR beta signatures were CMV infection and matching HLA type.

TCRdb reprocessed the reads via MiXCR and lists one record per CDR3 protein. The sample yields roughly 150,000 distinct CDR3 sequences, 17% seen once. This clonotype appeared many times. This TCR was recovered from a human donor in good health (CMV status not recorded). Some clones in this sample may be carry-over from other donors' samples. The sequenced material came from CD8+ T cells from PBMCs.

CDR3 in DNA: TGTGCCAGTAAACCGACAGGGGGACCCTACGAGCAGTACTTC. It is translated as CASKPTGGPYEQYF. The chain joins TRBV7-2 to TRBJ2-7, with 9 bases identical to TRBD1. The CDR3 runs 14 residues. With V trimmed by 9 bases and J by 2 bases, 8 bases remained unmatched. Looked up from germline, CDR1 is SGHTA and CDR2 is FQGNSA.